Each of the 19 T cell receptor beta chains below was sequenced from the same sample in a study of T-cell reconstitution after alpha-beta-depleted transplantation in children. Unique molecular identifiers were built into the TCRbeta library. In TCRdb, the PCR reads were re-called with MiXCR into one record per CDR3 protein. Here the sample spans about 500,000 distinct CDR3 sequences, 32% being singletons. The source was PBMCs from the stem cell graft donor, collected from the stem cell graft. The source is a human donor who donated a stem cell graft to a child with aplastic anemia.

The chain carries TRBV27 and TRBJ2-1; a weak D match, TRBD2 (5 bases). This CDR3 is built from 14 residues. The germline gives CDR1 MNHEY, CDR2 SMNVEV (reference sequence). V dropped 6 bases and J dropped 4 bases, with 13 bases sitting between them. DNA for the CDR3: TGTGCCAGCAGGCGCCTGACGGGGTACAATGAGCAGTTCTTC. This encodes CASRRLTGYNEQFF.

The V call is TRBV5-5, the J call TRBJ2-3; tentatively, D is TRBD2 (5 bases). This CDR3 spans 17 amino acids. CDR1 is SGHKS and CDR2 is YYEKEE in the germline V gene (reference sequence). V lost 3 bases and J lost 1, with 18 bases in between. The chain's CDR3 is CASSWAWRQAGTDTQYF. The CDR3, as DNA: TGTGCCAGCAGCTGGGCCTGGAGGCAGGCCGGCACAGATACGCAGTATTTT.

This clonotype was observed a few times. V and J are TRBV12-3 or TRBV12-4 and TRBJ2-1, with D possibly matching TRBD2 (5 bases). This CDR3 region has 12 residues. V lost 7 bases and J lost 9, with 13 bases in between. DNA for the CDR3: TGTGCCAGCACCAAATTCGAGGGTGAGCAGTTCTTC. Translating it yields CASTKFEGEQFF.

This chain links TRBV10-3 with TRBJ2-5; 10 bases align to TRBD2. The CDR3 contains 19 residues. The ends lost 3 bases at V and 3 bases at J; junction bases unmatched: 16. Germline CDR1 and CDR2: ENHRY and SYGVKD. The CDR3 loop reads CAISDGAFGASGGKETQYF. Here the CDR3 DNA reads TGTGCCATCAGTGACGGGGCCTTCGGGGCTAGCGGGGGTAAAGAGACCCAGTACTTC.

The genes are TRBV5-1 and TRBJ2-1; TRBD2 matches at 15 bases. V was clipped by 3 bases and J by 0 bases; unmatched bases: 7. The germline CDR1 and CDR2 sequences are SGHRS and YFSETQ. The CDR3 is 19 amino acids. CDR3 in amino acids: CASSSPGLAGGSSYNEQFF. The CDR3 region has the DNA TGCGCCAGCAGCTCCCCGGGACTAGCGGGGGGAAGCTCCTACAATGAGCAGTTCTTC.

The CDR3 coding sequence is TGTGCCATCAGTGAGGCGGATGATACGCAGTATTTT. Translation: CAISEADDTQYF. The J gene is TRBJ2-3, the V gene TRBV10-3; no firm D call. This CDR3 comprises 12 residues. Trimming shortened V by 2 bases and J by 6 bases, and 6 bases separated the two germline ends. Germline V gives CDR1 ENHRY, CDR2 SYGVKD.

The chain couples TRBV3-1 to TRBJ2-7; possible D gene TRBD1, 6 bases. The V gene lost 4 bases and the J gene lost 3 bases, with 13 bases spanning the gap. CDR3 length equals 14 residues. Germline V gives CDR1 LGHDT, CDR2 YNNKEL (reference sequence). CDR3 nucleotide sequence: TGTGCCAGCAGCCTAGGGACATCCGGCTACGAGCAGTACGTC. Its translation: CASSLGTSGYEQYV.

This chain uses TRBV27 with TRBJ2-4; 8 nucleotides align to TRBD1. Trimming at V came to 0 bases and at J to 5 bases, leaving 3 bases not matched to a gene. This CDR3 region has 15 residues. The germline gives CDR1 MNHEY, CDR2 SMNVEV (reference sequence). CDR3 loop: CASSLSVTGENIQYF. The CDR3 DNA sequence: TGTGCCAGCAGTTTATCCGTGACAGGGGAAAACATTCAGTACTTC.

This chain links TRBV20-1 with TRBJ2-7; TRBD1 is a possible D gene (6 bases). The CDR3 contains 14 residues. The V end was cut by 0 bases, the J end by 4 bases, with 13 bases between. Germline V gene sequence: CDR1 DFQATT, CDR2 SNEGSKA (reference sequence). CDR3 nucleotides: TGCAGTGCTAGAGACAGGGGCAACTTATACGAGCAGTACTTC. This translates into CSARDRGNLYEQYF.

The gene calls are TRBV19 and TRBJ1-5, with TRBD1 matching over 12 bases. J gave up 8 bases and V 6 bases, and 8 bases lay outside the gene matches. Germline lookup yields CDR1 LNHDA and CDR2 SQIVND (reference sequence). The CDR3 has 15 amino acids. CDR3: CASSPPGQGAEPQHF. Written as DNA, the CDR3 is TGTGCCAGTAGCCCCCCGGGACAGGGGGCTGAGCCCCAGCATTTT. Variable domain in full (rest from reference TRBV19 and TRBJ1-5): DGGITQSPKYLFRKEGQNVTLSCEQNLNHDAMYWYRQDPGQGLRLIYYSQIVNDFQKGDIAEGYSVSREKKESFPLTVTSAQKNPTAFYLCASSPPGQGAEPQHFGDGTRLSIL.

The rearrangement links TRBV3-1 to TRBJ1-2, with D perhaps TRBD1 (6 bases). Germline V gene lookup returns CDR1 LGHDT and CDR2 YNNKEL (reference sequence). Trimming pared 3 bases from V and 4 bases from J, leaving 18 bases between. CDR3 length: 16 residues. CDR3: CASSHAQGTRGYGYTF. CDR3 bases: TGTGCCAGCAGCCACGCCCAGGGGACTCGAGGCTATGGCTACACCTTC.

A few counts support this clonotype. The chain links TRBV12-3 or TRBV12-4 to TRBJ2-4; 7 positions agree with TRBD1. V lost 6 bases and J lost 0; bases outside the gene matches: 2. The CDR3 sequence is 14 residues long. CDR3 bases: TGTGCCAGCAGGGGACAGCTAGCCAAAAACATTCAGTACTTC. Its protein product is CASRGQLAKNIQYF.

J is TRBJ2-5 and V is TRBV7-2; 12 nucleotides agree with TRBD2. The CDR3 has 15 amino acids. Trimming cost V 3 bases and J 4 bases; bases outside gene matches: 3. Germline lookup yields CDR1 SGHTA and CDR2 FQGNSA. CDR3 region: CASSLTSGSRETQYF. The CDR3 region has the DNA TGTGCCAGCAGCTTGACTAGCGGGAGCAGAGAGACCCAGTACTTC.

The chain links TRBV18 to TRBJ1-1; D might be TRBD1 (6 bases). The CDR3 is 14 amino acids. Germline V gene sequence: CDR1 KGHSH, CDR2 LQKENI. V was clipped by 3 bases and J by 2 bases, with 10 bases between them. The CDR3, as DNA: TGTGCCAGCTCACCCGACAGGTTTAACACTGAAGCTTTCTTT. Translated, it gives CASSPDRFNTEAFF. Filled out from reference TRBV18 and TRBJ1-1, the complete variable domain reads NAGVMQNPRHLVRRRGQEARLRCSPMKGHSHVYWYRQLPEEGLKFMVYLQKENIIDESGMPKERFSAEFPKEGPSILRIQQVVRGDSAAYFCASSPDRFNTEAFFGQGTRLTVV.

This clonotype showed up just a few times. This chain connects TRBV20-1 to TRBJ1-1; 7 bases match TRBD1. CDR3 length: 13 amino acids. Germline V gives CDR1 DFQATT, CDR2 SNEGSKA (reference sequence). V dropped 4 bases and J dropped 6; count of bases not matched to a gene: 8. The CDR3 reads CSANRQGGPEAFF. In DNA form, the CDR3 reads TGCAGTGCTAACAGACAGGGAGGTCCTGAAGCTTTCTTT.

This chain links TRBV20-1 with TRBJ2-2, with D perhaps TRBD1 (6 bases). The CDR3 runs to 15 residues. V was shortened by 6 bases and J by 3 bases, with 17 bases between the two germline ends. CDR1 and CDR2 (germline): DFQATT, SNEGSKA (reference sequence). CDR3 DNA: TGCAGTGCCACAGGGTTTCCGTTCGACACCGGGGAGCTGTTTTTT. Its protein is CSATGFPFDTGELFF.

The chain has TRBV6-2 or TRBV6-3 and TRBJ2-7; D uncertain. V lost 2 bases, J lost 5 bases, and 4 bases lay in between. The CDR3 is 11 amino acids. CDR1 is MNHEY and CDR2 is SVGEGT in the germline V gene. CDR3 loop: CASSYLNEQYV. DNA for the CDR3: TGTGCCAGCAGTTACCTTAACGAGCAGTACGTC.

The table lists this clonotype with a few counts. The chain carries TRBV24-1 and TRBJ1-5, with D perhaps matching TRBD1 (6 bases). Deletions cut 4 bases from V and 3 bases from J, with 12 bases between. There are 15 residues in the CDR3. Germline V gives CDR1 KGHDR, CDR2 SFDVKD. The CDR3 region has the DNA TGTGCCACCAGTGAGAAGGGGACATTCAATCAGCCCCAGCATTTT. It specifies CATSEKGTFNQPQHF.

The V gene is TRBV15, the J gene TRBJ2-3, with TRBD2 matching over 13 bases. CDR1 LNHNV and CDR2 YYDKDF come from the germline V gene (reference sequence). The CDR3 has 17 residues. V lost 5 bases, J lost 3 bases, and 8 bases stayed unmatched. For the CDR3, the DNA is TGTGCCACCAGCGACCCGGGACTAGCGGGAATAACAGATACGCAGTATTTT. Translating gives CATSDPGLAGITDTQYF.